This T cell receptor (beta chain) was sequenced for a study of blood T cell repertoires in COVID-19. Study information: From the United States, Italy and Spain came samples of acute and convalescent COVID-19.

Some clones are missing from TCRdb's copy, which holds only in-frame ones; the method was immunoSEQ multiplex PCR. This sample has tens of thousands of clones, with 70% to 90% found just once. V was clipped by 5 bases and J by 5 bases, with 17 bases between them. Germline V gene lookup returns CDR1 LGHDT and CDR2 YNNKEL (reference sequence). The CDR3 totals 15 residues. The sequenced sample was peripheral blood. The V and J genes are TRBV3-1 (or the pseudogene TRBV3-2) and TRBJ2-3; tentatively, D is TRBD1 (7 bases). The sequence was collected from a human donor in a cohort sampled during active COVID-19. CDR3 bases: TGTGCCAGCAGCGTCAGGGGGGCCGGTGTAGATACGCAGTATTTT. This codes for CASSVRGAGVDTQYF.